The 31 T cell receptor beta chains given below trace back to one sample, sequenced in a study of T-cell reconstitution after alpha-beta-depleted transplantation in children. Researchers prepared the TCRbeta library using unique molecular identifiers, the study reports. Using its own MiXCR run on the PCR reads, TCRdb lists one record per CDR3 protein. The repertoire holds tens of thousands of distinct CDR3 sequences, with 9.2% as singletons. The sample consisted of PBMCs, mostly from graft donor cells, taken 60 days after TCRalphabeta/CD19-depleted stem cell transplant. The receptor set was obtained from a male patient aged 2-15 years who had a stem cell transplant for chronic granulomatous disease, so the T cells may come from the graft donor.

The rearrangement links TRBV6-5 to TRBJ1-5; 10 bases align to TRBD1. The length of the CDR3 is 19 residues. The V segment lost 9 bases and the J segment 0 bases; nucleotides outside the gene matches: 17. Looked up from germline, CDR1 is MNHEY and CDR2 is SVGAGI. The CDR3 DNA sequence: TGTGCCAGAGGGTACTCCTGGGACAGGGGAACATATAGCAATCAGCCCCAGCATTTT. It codes for CARGYSWDRGTYSNQPQHF.

This clonotype came up many times. The rearrangement joins TRBV12-3 or TRBV12-4 to TRBJ2-5; 10 positions match TRBD1. Trimming at V came to 5 bases and at J to 2 bases, leaving 2 bases not matched to a gene. The CDR3 totals 14 residues. CDR3 in DNA: TGTGCCAGCAGTGCGGGACAGGGGCAAGAGACCCAGTACTTC. The encoded protein is CASSAGQGQETQYF.

This clonotype was counted ten times or more. The gene calls are TRBV5-1 and TRBJ2-2, with D perhaps TRBD2 (5 bases). The CDR3 consists of 14 residues. Germline CDR1 and CDR2: SGHRS and YFSETQ. V was clipped by 9 bases and J by 2 bases, with 14 bases between them. The CDR3 nucleotides are TGCGCCACCTCCTCTAGCAGAAACACCGGGGAGCTGTTTTTT. It yields the protein CATSSSRNTGELFF.

This clonotype has at least ten counts. V and J are TRBV27 and TRBJ1-1; D is unclear. Deletions cut 8 bases from V and 2 bases from J, with 15 bases between. The CDR3 spans 14 residues. Germline values: CDR1 MNHEY, CDR2 SMNVEV (reference sequence). CDR3 residues: CASARAGVNTEAFF. CDR3 nucleotide sequence: TGTGCCAGCGCTAGGGCCGGGGTAAACACTGAAGCTTTCTTT.

There are many counts of this clonotype. The rearrangement joins TRBV18 to TRBJ2-7, with TRBD1 matching 10 bases. Germline V gene sequence: CDR1 KGHSH, CDR2 LQKENI. The CDR3 extends over 14 amino acids. With V trimmed by 3 bases and J by 4 bases, 3 bases remained unmatched. The CDR3 spells CASSPGQGEYEQYF. CDR3 nucleotide sequence: TGTGCCAGCTCACCCGGACAGGGGGAGTACGAGCAGTACTTC. The full variable domain, with the rest looked up from reference TRBV18 and TRBJ2-7, is NAGVMQNPRHLVRRRGQEARLRCSPMKGHSHVYWYRQLPEEGLKFMVYLQKENIIDESGMPKERFSAEFPKEGPSILRIQQVVRGDSAAYFCASSPGQGEYEQYFGPGTRLTVT.

The sample holds many counts of this clonotype. The J gene is TRBJ1-2, the V gene TRBV4-1, with TRBD1 matching over 9 bases. With 4 bases clipped from V and 6 bases from J, the junction kept 9 bases outside the gene matches. Germline loops: CDR1 MGHRA, CDR2 YSYEKL. This CDR3 spans 15 amino acids. The CDR3 sequence is CASSPSGTGFNGYTF. CDR3 DNA sequence: TGCGCCAGCAGCCCGTCCGGGACAGGGTTTAATGGCTACACCTTC.

The rearrangement uses TRBV20-1 and TRBJ1-2; no reliable D call. The germline CDR1 and CDR2 sequences are DFQATT and SNEGSKA (reference sequence). The CDR3 runs 13 residues. Trimming removed 1 base from V and 3 bases from J, with 9 bases in between. The CDR3 here is CSARGSWDYGYTF. DNA of the CDR3: TGCAGTGCTAGAGGGTCGTGGGACTATGGCTACACCTTC.

The sample holds many counts of this clonotype. The CDR3 here is CASRVEESRPKETQYF. The CDR3 DNA reads TGTGCCAGCAGGGTAGAGGAGTCCCGACCCAAAGAGACCCAGTACTTC. V gene TRBV12-3 or TRBV12-4 combines with J gene TRBJ2-5; unclear D gene. This CDR3 spans 16 amino acids. Between the trimmed V and J ends, which lost 6 bases and 3 bases, there was a span of 20 bases.

This chain connects TRBV27 to TRBJ2-1, with D perhaps given as TRBD1 or TRBD2 (5 bases each). V was pared by 2 bases and J by 9 bases, with 14 bases between. The CDR3 covers 14 residues. Germline loops: CDR1 MNHEY, CDR2 SMNVEV (reference sequence). The CDR3 loop is CASSLVAGRGEQFF. CDR3 DNA: TGTGCCAGCAGTTTAGTGGCAGGGAGAGGTGAGCAGTTCTTC.

This clonotype was detected ten times or more. Here the CDR3 reads CASSLSGASYEQYF. The CDR3 nucleotides are TGTGCCAGCAGTTTATCGGGGGCCTCCTACGAGCAGTACTTC. The rearrangement links TRBV12-3 or TRBV12-4 to TRBJ2-7; either TRBD1 or TRBD2 may fit D (6 bases each). V gave up 2 bases and J gave up 0 bases, with 8 bases separating them. The CDR3 has 14 amino acids.

Many counts were recorded for this clonotype. The V and J genes are TRBV20-1 and TRBJ1-3; D is undetermined. Germline lookup yields CDR1 DFQATT and CDR2 SNEGSKA (reference sequence). The CDR3 totals 14 residues. Trimming took 3 bases from V and 4 from J, leaving 13 bases between them. CDR3 sequence (DNA): TGCAGTGCTAGCCCACTGACACGGGGAAACACCATATATTTT. Residues: CSASPLTRGNTIYF.

This clonotype was detected many times. The gene calls are TRBV5-1 and TRBJ2-7, with 7 bases identical to TRBD2. The CDR3 is 15 residues long. Trimming removed 0 bases from V and 2 bases from J; junction bases left unmatched: 5. In germline, CDR1 is SGHRS, CDR2 YFSETQ. CDR3 residues: CASSLAASGAYEQYF. The CDR3 DNA reads TGCGCCAGCAGCTTGGCGGCTAGCGGAGCCTACGAGCAGTACTTC. Using reference TRBV5-1 and TRBJ2-7 for the parts outside the CDR3, the full variable domain is KAGVTQTPRYLIKTRGQQVTLSCSPISGHRSVSWYQQTPGQGLQFLFEYFSETQRNKGNFPGRFSGRQFSNSRSEMNVSTLELGDSALYLCASSLAASGAYEQYFGPGTRLTVT.

In this sample, this clonotype turned up many times. This chain uses TRBV7-9 with TRBJ2-1; TRBD2 matches 8 bases. Per germline, CDR1 SEHNR and CDR2 FQNEAQ (reference sequence). V shed 4 bases and J 8 bases; nucleotides not matched to a gene: 4. This CDR3 has 13 residues. In DNA, the CDR3 is TGTGCCAGCAGCTCCGGGACTAGTCATGAGCAGTTCTTC. The encoded protein is CASSSGTSHEQFF.

This clonotype was observed many times. The chain couples TRBV5-1 to TRBJ2-7, with 8 bases fitting TRBD1. Germline loops: CDR1 SGHRS, CDR2 YFSETQ. The CDR3 contains 14 residues. Unmatched junction bases numbered 5, after V lost 4 bases and J lost 2 bases. This chain's CDR3 is CASSTGQGAYEQYF. The CDR3 nucleotides are TGCGCCAGCAGCACCGGACAGGGCGCCTACGAGCAGTACTTC.

This clonotype has a count of ten or more. This chain connects TRBV7-2 to TRBJ1-6; D unclear. Germline V gives CDR1 SGHTA, CDR2 FQGNSA. The V gene lost 3 bases and the J gene lost 8 bases, with 11 bases spanning the gap. This CDR3 region has 14 residues. The CDR3 protein is CASSLRRAHSPLHF. DNA of the CDR3: TGTGCCAGCAGCTTGAGGAGGGCACATTCACCCCTCCACTTT.

This clonotype has a handful of counts. The rearrangement links TRBV19 to TRBJ1-5; perhaps TRBD1 as D (6 bases). Between the trimmed V and J ends, which lost 6 bases and 3 bases, there was a span of 12 bases. Germline V gives CDR1 LNHDA, CDR2 SQIVND (reference sequence). The CDR3 has 14 residues. The CDR3 coding sequence is TGTGCCAGTAGCCCATCAGGGGCCAATCAGCCCCAGCATTTT. Translation gives CASSPSGANQPQHF.

This clonotype appeared many times. The chain couples TRBV6-5 to TRBJ2-1; 10 nucleotides line up with TRBD2. Germline-derived CDR1 and CDR2 are MNHEY and SVGAGI. Trimming cost V 2 bases and J 4 bases; bases outside gene matches: 8. The CDR3 extends over 17 amino acids. The CDR3 DNA reads as TGTGCCAGCAGTTACGCCGCTAGCGGGAGTCTTTACAATGAGCAGTTCTTC. As protein: CASSYAASGSLYNEQFF.

This clonotype was detected many times. In DNA form, the CDR3 reads TGTGCCAGCAGCTTAAGGGCCGGGGAGCTGTTTTTT. This gives the protein CASSLRAGELFF. This chain connects TRBV7-2 to TRBJ2-2; D unclear. CDR1 and CDR2 from the germline V gene are SGHTA and FQGNSA. With 2 bases removed from V and 6 bases from J, the gap between germline ends came to 4 bases. This CDR3 contains 12 residues.

This clonotype has only a few counts. V gene TRBV20-1 combines with J gene TRBJ1-5, with D possibly matching TRBD1 (5 bases). The length of the CDR3 is 14 residues. Germline CDR1 reads DFQATT; CDR2 reads SNEGSKA (reference sequence). The ends were cut back, 6 bases at V and 5 bases at J, with 17 bases in the middle. In nucleotides, the CDR3 is TGCAGTGCGGGGAAGGGGACGGGGGATCAGCCCCAGCATTTT. It specifies CSAGKGTGDQPQHF.

This clonotype was counted ten times or more. The CDR3: CAISKSTSGEQYF. The CDR3 bases are TGTGCCATCAGCAAATCTACTAGTGGCGAGCAGTACTTC. The J gene is TRBJ2-7, the V gene TRBV10-3, with TRBD2 as a possible D gene (5 bases). This CDR3 is 13 amino acids long. The germline V gene has CDR1 ENHRY and CDR2 SYGVKD. V was pared by 6 bases and J by 6 bases, with 15 bases between.

This clonotype was picked up a small number of times. The chain employs TRBV27 and TRBJ2-2, with D unresolved. From germline, CDR1 is MNHEY and CDR2 SMNVEV (reference sequence). CDR3 length equals 13 residues. Between the trimmed V and J ends, which lost 5 bases and 6 bases, there was a span of 10 bases. The CDR3 region is CASSPKVPGELFF. DNA of the CDR3: TGTGCCAGCAGTCCCAAAGTTCCCGGGGAGCTGTTTTTT.

This clonotype was observed at least ten times. This chain links TRBV9 with TRBJ1-1; 11 nucleotides align to TRBD1. Losses at the gene ends were 3 bases for V and 6 bases for J; bases not matched to a gene: 13. The CDR3 runs 17 residues. The germline gives CDR1 SGDLS, CDR2 YYNGEE. CDR3 in amino acids: CASSAGQGARRKAEAFF. DNA of the CDR3: TGTGCCAGCAGCGCCGGACAGGGGGCTAGGAGGAAAGCTGAAGCTTTCTTT.

V gene TRBV4-2 combines with J gene TRBJ2-3; no clear D gene. Germline values: CDR1 LGHNA, CDR2 YNFKEQ. Trimming removed 4 bases from V and 4 bases from J, with 3 bases in between. This CDR3 has 11 residues. CDR3 nucleotides: TGTGCCAGCAGCCGAGCAGATACGCAGTATTTT. Its protein is CASSRADTQYF.

In its sample, this clonotype was seen many times. J is TRBJ2-5 and V is TRBV28; D is unresolved. The length of the CDR3 is 12 residues. Germline-derived CDR1 and CDR2 are MDHEN and SYDVKM. The germline V and J ends were trimmed by 3 bases and 2 bases, with 4 bases remaining between them. This chain's CDR3 is CASSFTQETQYF. The CDR3 DNA sequence: TGTGCCAGCAGTTTCACTCAAGAGACCCAGTACTTC.

This clonotype was counted at least ten times. The gene calls are TRBV5-1 and TRBJ1-2; D gene uncertain. CDR3 length: 13 amino acids. The germline V and J ends were trimmed by 2 bases and 6 bases, with 11 bases remaining between them. Germline-derived CDR1 and CDR2 are SGHRS and YFSETQ. The CDR3 DNA reads TGCGCCAGCAGCTTTTTTGTGGGAAATGGCTACACCTTC. The encoded protein is CASSFFVGNGYTF. Supplemented by reference TRBV5-1 and TRBJ1-2, the full variable domain reads KAGVTQTPRYLIKTRGQQVTLSCSPISGHRSVSWYQQTPGQGLQFLFEYFSETQRNKGNFPGRFSGRQFSNSRSEMNVSTLELGDSALYLCASSFFVGNGYTFGSGTRLTVV.

This clonotype was counted a few times. The chain recombines TRBV21-1 with TRBJ1-3; the D call in the table, TRBD1, was not verified against the DNA. TRBV21-1 is tagged as a pseudogene. The CDR3 extends over 18 amino acids. CDR3 DNA sequence: TGTGCCAGCAGCAAAGCCCGGTCCCTCTCCCACTCTGGAAACACCATATATTTT. Amino acid sequence: CASSKARSLSHSGNTIYF.

V is TRBV20-1 and J is TRBJ2-1; 13 nucleotides agree with TRBD2. Trimming removed 0 bases from V and 4 bases from J; junction bases left unmatched: 12. CDR3 length: 19 residues. CDR1 and CDR2 from the germline V gene are DFQATT and SNEGSKA (reference sequence). The CDR3 DNA follows: TGCAGTGCTAGAGACACCGGGACTAGCGGGATCAGGGGTTACAATGAGCAGTTCTTC. It encodes CSARDTGTSGIRGYNEQFF.

This clonotype was found many times. The V gene is TRBV7-6, the J gene TRBJ2-7; perhaps TRBD2 as D (5 bases). The CDR3 has 12 residues. Germline CDR1 SGHVS, CDR2 FNYEAQ. The V gene lost 4 bases and the J gene lost 6 bases, with 10 bases spanning the gap. The CDR3 nucleotides are TGTGCCAGCAGCTCCTTAAGCGGCGAGCAGTACTTC. Its translation is CASSSLSGEQYF.

This clonotype was counted at least ten times. The chain uses TRBV20-1 and TRBJ1-1; D unclear. CDR1 DFQATT and CDR2 SNEGSKA come from the germline V gene (reference sequence). The length of the CDR3 is 16 residues. With 0 bases removed from V and 4 bases from J, the gap between germline ends came to 18 bases. DNA for the CDR3: TGCAGTGCTAGAGATCTGAGGTACGGGGAACGCACTGAAGCTTTCTTT. It is translated as CSARDLRYGERTEAFF.

This clonotype was counted many times. CDR3 coding DNA: TGTGCCAGCAGTTTAGGGACAACTGGGGCGCACATTCAGTACTTC. Translated: CASSLGTTGAHIQYF. The V and J genes are TRBV12-3 or TRBV12-4 and TRBJ2-4; D may be TRBD1 (5 bases). CDR3 size: 15 residues. The ends were cut back, 1 base at V and 8 bases at J, with 15 bases in the middle.

This clonotype was counted only a few times. The V gene is TRBV7-2, the J gene TRBJ2-2, with 9 nucleotides matching TRBD2. Unmatched junction bases numbered 4, after V lost 1 base and J lost 4 bases. The germline V gene encodes CDR1 SGHTA and CDR2 FQGNSA. The CDR3 is 16 amino acids. CDR3 coding DNA: TGTGCCAGCAGCTTAGTGCGGGGGGGGCTCACCGGGGAGCTGTTTTTT. Protein product: CASSLVRGGLTGELFF.